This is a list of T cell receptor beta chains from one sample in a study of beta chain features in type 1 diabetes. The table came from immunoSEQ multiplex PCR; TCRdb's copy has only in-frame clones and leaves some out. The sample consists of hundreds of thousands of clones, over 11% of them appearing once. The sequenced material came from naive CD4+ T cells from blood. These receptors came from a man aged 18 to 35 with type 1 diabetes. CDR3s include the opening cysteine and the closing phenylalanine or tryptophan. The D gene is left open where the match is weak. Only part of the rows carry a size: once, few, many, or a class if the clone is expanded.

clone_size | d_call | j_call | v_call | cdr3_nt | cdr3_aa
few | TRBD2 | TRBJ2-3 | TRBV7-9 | TGTGCCAGCAGCGCCAGGACTAGCGGGGCCCGCCCTGCGCAGTATTTT | CASSARTSGARPAQYF
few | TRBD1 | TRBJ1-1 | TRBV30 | TGTGCCTGGAGCTTTGGGACAGGCTGGGGCACTGAAGCTTTCTTT | CAWSFGTGWGTEAFF
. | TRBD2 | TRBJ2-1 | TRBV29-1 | TGCAGCGTTGAACCTACTAAACTAGCGGCGACCTACAATGAGCAGTTCTTC | CSVEPTKLAATYNEQFF
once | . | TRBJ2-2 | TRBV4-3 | TGCGCCAGCAGGACATACACCGGGGAGCTGTTTTTT | CASRTYTGELFF
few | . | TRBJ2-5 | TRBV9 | TGTGCCAGCAGCGTAGTTGGCCAAGAGACCCAGTACTTC | CASSVVGQETQYF
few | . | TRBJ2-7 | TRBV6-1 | TGTGCCAGCAGTGAAAGCCCCATCTACGAGCAGTACTTC | CASSESPIYEQYF
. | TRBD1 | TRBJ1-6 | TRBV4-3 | TGCGCCAGCAGCAAATCCCTGGACAGGGGAAATTCACCCCTCCACTTT | CASSKSLDRGNSPLHF
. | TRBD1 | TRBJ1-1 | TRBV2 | TGTGCCAGCAGTGGACAGGGGAACACTGAAGCTTTCTTT | CASSGQGNTEAFF
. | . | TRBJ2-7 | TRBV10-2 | TGCGCCAGCAGCCTGAACAGGGGAGGGGAGCAGTACTTC | CASSLNRGGEQYF
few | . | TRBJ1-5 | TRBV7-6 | TGTGCCAGCGACGGACAGCGCAATCAGCCCCAGCATTTT | CASDGQRNQPQHF
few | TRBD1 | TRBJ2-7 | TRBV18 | TGTGCCAGCTCACCACCGACAGGGGGAAACGAGCAGTACTTC | CASSPPTGGNEQYF
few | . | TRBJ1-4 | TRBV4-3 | TGCGCCAGCAGCCGAGATCCGGGCGTCGATAATGAAAAACTGTTTTTT | CASSRDPGVDNEKLFF
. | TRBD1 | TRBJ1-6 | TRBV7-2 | TGTGCCAGCAGCTTGGCCGGGACAGGGTATTCACCCCTCCACTTT | CASSLAGTGYSPLHF
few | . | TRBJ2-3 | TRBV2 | TGTGCCAGCAGTGAGTTCACGGGCGGCACAGATACGCAGTATTTT | CASSEFTGGTDTQYF
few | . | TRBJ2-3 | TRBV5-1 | TGCGCCAGCAGCTTGGGACAGGTCCGGACAGATACGCAGTATTTT | CASSLGQVRTDTQYF
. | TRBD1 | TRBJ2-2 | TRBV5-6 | TGTGCCAGCAGCACCGATTGGACAGGGGGAACCGGGGAGCTGTTTTTT | CASSTDWTGGTGELFF
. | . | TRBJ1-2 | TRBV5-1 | TGCGCCAGCAGCGTTTGGGGTCAGGATCGCTATGGCTACACCTTC | CASSVWGQDRYGYTF
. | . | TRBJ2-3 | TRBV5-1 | TGCGCCAGCAGCTTGGGGGAGAGCACAGATACGCAGTATTTT | CASSLGESTDTQYF
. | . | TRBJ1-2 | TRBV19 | TGTGCCAGTAGGCTGATCGGGTCCAATGGCTACACCTTC | CASRLIGSNGYTF
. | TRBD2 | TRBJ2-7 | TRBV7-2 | TGTGCCAGCAGCTCCGGGACTAGCGGGAGAGTCAAGCAGTACTTC | CASSSGTSGRVKQYF
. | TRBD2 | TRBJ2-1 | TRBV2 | TGTGCCAGCAGCGTACGACTAGCGGGAGTCAGTATTGAGCAGTTCTTC | CASSVRLAGVSIEQFF
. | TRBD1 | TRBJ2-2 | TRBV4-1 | TGCGCCAGCAGCCGTCTAGGGGGCTCCAGCACCGGGGAGCTGTTTTTT | CASSRLGGSSTGELFF
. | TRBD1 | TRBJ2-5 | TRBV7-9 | TGTGCCAGCAGCTTAACACAGGGGGTCGGAGAGACCCAGTACTTC | CASSLTQGVGETQYF
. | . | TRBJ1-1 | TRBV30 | TGTGCCTGGAGTGTACGGTCGGGACTACTGAACACTGAAGCTTTCTTT | CAWSVRSGLLNTEAFF
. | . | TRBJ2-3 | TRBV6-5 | TGTGCCAGCAGTAACACAGATACGCAGTATTTT | CASSNTDTQYF
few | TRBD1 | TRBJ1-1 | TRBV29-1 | TGCAGCGCCCCGAGGGGGCAAGGGAACACTGAAGCTTTCTTT | CSAPRGQGNTEAFF
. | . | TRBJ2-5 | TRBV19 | TGTGCCAGTCGGGGGCACAGGGGATTACAAGAGACCCAGTACTTC | CASRGHRGLQETQYF
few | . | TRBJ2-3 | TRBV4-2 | TGTGCCAGCAGCCAAGAGGCGGGGATACCAGATACGCAGTATTTT | CASSQEAGIPDTQYF
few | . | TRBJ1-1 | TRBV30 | TGTGCCTGCTGGATAAAGGGGAAAGTGAACACTGAAGCTTTCTTT | CACWIKGKVNTEAFF
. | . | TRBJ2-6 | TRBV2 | TGTGCCAGCAGCTCTAGCAGGGACTCAACCTCAAGCTCTGGGGCCAACGTCCTGACTTTC | CASSSSRDSTSSSGANVLTF
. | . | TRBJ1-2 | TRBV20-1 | TGCAGTAGGGACGGCTATGGCTACACCTTC | CSRDGYGYTF
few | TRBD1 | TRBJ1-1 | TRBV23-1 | TGCGCCAGCAGTCAAGAGACAGGGGGTGATTGGGACACTGAAGCTTTCTTT | CASSQETGGDWDTEAFF
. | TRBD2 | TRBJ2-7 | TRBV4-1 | TGCGCCAGCAGCCAACCCAGCGGGAGATGGTCCTACGAGCAGTACTTC | CASSQPSGRWSYEQYF
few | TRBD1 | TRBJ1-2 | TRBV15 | TGTGCCACCTTAAGGACAGGGGTGTATGGCTACACCTTC | CATLRTGVYGYTF
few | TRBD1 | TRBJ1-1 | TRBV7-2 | TGTGCCAGCAGCGGCCGGGACAGGGGACCCTACACTGAAGCTTTCTTT | CASSGRDRGPYTEAFF
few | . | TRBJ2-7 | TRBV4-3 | TGCGCCAGCAGCCAAGATGGGAAGGCCGCCTACGAGCAGTACTTC | CASSQDGKAAYEQYF
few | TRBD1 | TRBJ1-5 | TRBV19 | TGTGCCAGTAGATGGGGACAGGGCGGCAATCAGCCCCAGCATTTT | CASRWGQGGNQPQHF
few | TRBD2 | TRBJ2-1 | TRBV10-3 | TGTGCCATCAGATCCATCGGGACTAGAGACAATGAGCAGTTCTTC | CAIRSIGTRDNEQFF
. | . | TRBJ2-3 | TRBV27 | TGTGCCAGCAGTTTTTGGGACGCTGGCACAGATACGCAGTATTTT | CASSFWDAGTDTQYF
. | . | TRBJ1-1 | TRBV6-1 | TGTGCCAGCAGCGAAATAAACGGACGGCGCCTACTCGTGAACACTGAAGCTTTCTTT | CASSEINGRRLLVNTEAFF
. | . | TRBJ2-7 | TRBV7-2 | TGTGCCAGCAGGTTCCTTAAAGTGACCACCTACGAGCAGTACTTC | CASRFLKVTTYEQYF
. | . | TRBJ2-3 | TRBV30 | TGTGCCTGGACGGGCACCAGCACAGATACGCAGTATTTT | CAWTGTSTDTQYF
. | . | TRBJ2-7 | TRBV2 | TGTGCCAGCACCGAAAGCGGCCAGCACTACGAGCAGTACTTC | CASTESGQHYEQYF